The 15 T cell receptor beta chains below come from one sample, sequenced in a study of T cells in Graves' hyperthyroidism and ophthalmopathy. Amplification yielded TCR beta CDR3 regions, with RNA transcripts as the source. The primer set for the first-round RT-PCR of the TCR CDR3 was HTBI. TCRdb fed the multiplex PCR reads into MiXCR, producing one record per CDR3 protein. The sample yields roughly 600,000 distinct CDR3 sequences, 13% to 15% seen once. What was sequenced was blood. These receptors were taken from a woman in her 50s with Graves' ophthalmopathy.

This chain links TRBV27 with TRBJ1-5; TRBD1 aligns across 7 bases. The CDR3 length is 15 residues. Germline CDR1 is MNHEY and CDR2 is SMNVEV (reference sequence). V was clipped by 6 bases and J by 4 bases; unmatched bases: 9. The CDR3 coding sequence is TGTGCCAGCAGCTACTCTCGGGACAGTAATCAGCCCCAGCATTTT. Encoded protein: CASSYSRDSNQPQHF.

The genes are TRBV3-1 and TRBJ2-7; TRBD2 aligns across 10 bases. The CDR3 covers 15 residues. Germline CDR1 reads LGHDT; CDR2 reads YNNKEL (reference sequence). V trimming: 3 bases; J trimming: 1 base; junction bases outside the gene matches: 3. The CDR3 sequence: CASSQGLAPSYEQYF. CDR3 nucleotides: TGTGCCAGCAGCCAGGGACTAGCGCCTTCCTACGAGCAGTACTTC.

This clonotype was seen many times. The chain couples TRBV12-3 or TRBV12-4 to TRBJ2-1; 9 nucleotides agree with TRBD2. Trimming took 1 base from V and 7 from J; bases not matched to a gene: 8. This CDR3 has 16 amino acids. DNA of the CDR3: TGTGCCAGCAGTTTAGGCGGGAGGGGTTTTGGTAATGAGCAGTTCTTC. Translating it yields CASSLGGRGFGNEQFF.

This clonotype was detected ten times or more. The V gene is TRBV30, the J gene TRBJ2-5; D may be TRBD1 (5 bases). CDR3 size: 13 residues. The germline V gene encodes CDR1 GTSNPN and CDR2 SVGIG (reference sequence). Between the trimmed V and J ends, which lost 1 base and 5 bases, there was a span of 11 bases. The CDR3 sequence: CAWSEQGRETQYF. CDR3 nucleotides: TGTGCCTGGAGTGAGCAGGGTCGGGAGACCCAGTACTTC.

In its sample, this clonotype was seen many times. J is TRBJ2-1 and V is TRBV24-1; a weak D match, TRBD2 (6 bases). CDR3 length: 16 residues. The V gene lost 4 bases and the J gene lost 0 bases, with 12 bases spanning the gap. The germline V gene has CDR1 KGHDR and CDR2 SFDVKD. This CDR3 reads CATSEGLAISYNEQFF. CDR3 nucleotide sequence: TGTGCCACCAGTGAAGGTCTAGCGATCTCCTACAATGAGCAGTTCTTC.

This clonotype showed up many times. CDR3 sequence: CASSRGTGGANTEAFF. The CDR3 DNA reads TGTGCCAGCAGCCGCGGGACAGGGGGCGCGAACACTGAAGCTTTCTTT. This chain connects TRBV4-2 to TRBJ1-1; 12 bases agree with TRBD1. The CDR3 contains 16 residues. The germline gives CDR1 LGHNA, CDR2 YNFKEQ. V lost 4 bases to trimming and J lost 1 base; unmatched junction nucleotides: 4.

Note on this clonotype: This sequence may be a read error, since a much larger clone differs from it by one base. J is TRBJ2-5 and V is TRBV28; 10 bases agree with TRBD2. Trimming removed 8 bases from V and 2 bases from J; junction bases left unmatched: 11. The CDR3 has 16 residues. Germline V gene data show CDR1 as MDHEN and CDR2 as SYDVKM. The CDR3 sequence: CASLGLAGEWQETQYF. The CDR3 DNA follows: TGTGCCAGCCTAGGTCTAGCGGGAGAGTGGCAAGAGACCCAGTACTTC.

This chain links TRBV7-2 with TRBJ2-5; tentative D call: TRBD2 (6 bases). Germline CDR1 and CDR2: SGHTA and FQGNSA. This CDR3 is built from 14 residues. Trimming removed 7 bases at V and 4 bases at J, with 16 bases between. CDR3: CASTPLALRETQYF. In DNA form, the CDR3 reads TGTGCCAGCACCCCTCTAGCGCTCAGAGAGACCCAGTACTTC.

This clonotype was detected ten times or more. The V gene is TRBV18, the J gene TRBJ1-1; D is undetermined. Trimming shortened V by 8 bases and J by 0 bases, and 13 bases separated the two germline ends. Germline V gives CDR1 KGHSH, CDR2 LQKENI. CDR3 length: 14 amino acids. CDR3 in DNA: TGTGCCAGCAGTCCAAGGACCGTGAACACTGAAGCTTTCTTT. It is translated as CASSPRTVNTEAFF. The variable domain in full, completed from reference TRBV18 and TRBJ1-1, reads NAGVMQNPRHLVRRRGQEARLRCSPMKGHSHVYWYRQLPEEGLKFMVYLQKENIIDESGMPKERFSAEFPKEGPSILRIQQVVRGDSAAYFCASSPRTVNTEAFFGQGTRLTVV.

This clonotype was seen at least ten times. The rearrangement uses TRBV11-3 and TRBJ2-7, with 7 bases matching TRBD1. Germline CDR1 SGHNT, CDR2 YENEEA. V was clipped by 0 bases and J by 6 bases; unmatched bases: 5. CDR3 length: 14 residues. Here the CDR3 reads CASSLERYRGEQYF. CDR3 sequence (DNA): TGTGCCAGCAGCTTAGAGCGATACAGGGGCGAGCAGTACTTC. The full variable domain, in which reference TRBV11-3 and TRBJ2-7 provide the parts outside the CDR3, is EAGVVQSPRYKIIEKKQPVAFWCNPISGHNTLYWYLQNLGQGPELLIRYENEEAVDDSQLPKDRFSAERLKGVDSTLKIQPAELGDSAVYLCASSLERYRGEQYFGPGTRLTVT.

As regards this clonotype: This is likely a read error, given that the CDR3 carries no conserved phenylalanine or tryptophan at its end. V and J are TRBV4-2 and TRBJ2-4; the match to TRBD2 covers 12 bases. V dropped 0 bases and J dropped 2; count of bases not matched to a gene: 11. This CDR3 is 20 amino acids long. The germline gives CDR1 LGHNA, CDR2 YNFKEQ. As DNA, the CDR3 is TGTGCCAGCAGCCAAGAGTATTCTAGCGGGAGGGCCTGGACCAAAAACATTCAGTACCTC. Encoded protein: CASSQEYSSGRAWTKNIQYL.

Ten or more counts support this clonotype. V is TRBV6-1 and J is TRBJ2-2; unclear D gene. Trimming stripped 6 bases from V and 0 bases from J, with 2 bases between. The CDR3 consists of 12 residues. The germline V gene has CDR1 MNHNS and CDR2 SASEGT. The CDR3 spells CASRPNTGELFF. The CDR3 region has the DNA TGTGCCAGCAGGCCGAACACCGGGGAGCTGTTTTTT.

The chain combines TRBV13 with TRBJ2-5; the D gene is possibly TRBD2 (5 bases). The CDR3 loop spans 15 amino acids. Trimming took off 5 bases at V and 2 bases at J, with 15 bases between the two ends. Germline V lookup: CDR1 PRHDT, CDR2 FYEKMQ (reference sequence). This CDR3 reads CASSPRGYKQETQYF. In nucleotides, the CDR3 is TGTGCCAGCAGCCCCCGAGGGTACAAACAAGAGACCCAGTACTTC.

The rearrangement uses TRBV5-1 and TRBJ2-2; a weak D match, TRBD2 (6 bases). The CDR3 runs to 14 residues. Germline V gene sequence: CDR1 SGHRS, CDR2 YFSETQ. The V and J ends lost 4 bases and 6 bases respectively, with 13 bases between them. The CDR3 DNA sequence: TGCGCCAGCAGCCCGACTAGAACGGCCGGGGAGCTGTTTTTT. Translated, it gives CASSPTRTAGELFF.

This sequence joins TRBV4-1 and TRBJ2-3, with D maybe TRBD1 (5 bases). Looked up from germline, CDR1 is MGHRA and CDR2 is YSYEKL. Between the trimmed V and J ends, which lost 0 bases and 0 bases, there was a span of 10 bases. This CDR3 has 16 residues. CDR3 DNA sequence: TGCGCCAGCAGCCAAGAGGGGCCCCCGAGCACAGATACGCAGTATTTT. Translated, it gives CASSQEGPPSTDTQYF.